This T cell receptor beta chain was sequenced for a study of T cell clonotyping in hematopoietic cell transplantation. Whole-study context: Recipients' pretransplant samples followed cytoreduction. Study outcomes and limitations: Few recipient clonotypes overlapped donors; over 95% were de novo at given depth. Graft donor and pretransplant recipient Inverse Simpson Index values predicted broader posttransplant TCR diversity. Recipient TCR diversity dropped after transplant; expanded clonotypes rose from day 30 to 180.

The repertoire was sequenced with immunoSEQ multiplex PCR; TCRdb's copy has only in-frame clones and lacks some. The repertoire consists of thousands of clones, with around 95% occurring once and the leading ten covering 1.7%. Sample time point: recipient sample about 28 days before transplant, after cytoreduction. This clone was found once. The antigen is not known. This receptor was identified in a woman aged 45-65 years with chronic myeloid leukemia. Some clones in this sample may be carry-over from other donors' samples. This specimen was peripheral blood mononuclear cells, taken before stem cell transplant.

In DNA, the CDR3 is TGTGCCTGGAGTCCAAGTCTAAATTCACCCCTCCACTTT. Its translation: CAWSPSLNSPLHF. This rearrangement joins TRBV30 to TRBJ1-6; no definite D call. Germline values: CDR1 GTSNPN, CDR2 SVGIG (reference sequence). CDR3 length: 13 amino acids. With 2 bases removed from V and 7 bases from J, the gap between germline ends came to 9 bases. Full variable domain (rest looked up from reference TRBV30 and TRBJ1-6): SQTIHQWPATLVQPVGSPLSLECTVEGTSNPNLYWYRQAAGRGLQLLFYSVGIGQISSEVPQNLSASRPQDRQFILSSKKLLLSDSGFYLCAWSPSLNSPLHFGNGTRLTVT.